The clone carrying this T cell receptor (beta chain) was found many times. These data come from a study of blood T cells in healthy people across ages. Primed by a sample-barcoded 5' primer and a J-beta primer mix, a second PCR proceeded for roughly 6 to 12 cycles. One entry per CDR3 protein, called by TCRdb with MiXCR from the 5' RACE reads. This table has 750,000 to 950,000 distinct CDR3 sequences, about 27% appearing once. Extraction of total RNA produced a minimum of 5 micrograms from each sample. The germline gives CDR1 DFQATT, CDR2 SNEGSKA (reference sequence). The CDR3 sequence is 13 residues long. Trimming pared 3 bases from V and 5 bases from J, leaving 14 bases between. These sequences were also reported in another study, on T cells of mothers and their children.

The sample taken for sequencing was blood. The TCR sequence derives from a woman aged 35 to 49 in good health. The V call is TRBV20-1, the J call TRBJ2-7; weak D call: TRBD2 (6 bases). CDR3 residues: CSARVTTRHEQYF. The CDR3 bases are TGCAGTGCTAGGGTTACGACTAGGCACGAGCAGTACTTC.